These T cell receptor beta chains were read from a single sample in a study of shared clonotypes between healthy human individuals. Profiled with immunoSEQ multiplex PCR; TCRdb holds only in-frame clones, not every one. The table has 2.5 million or so clones, approximately 94% seen once; the top ten hold 0.13% to 0.15%. Specimen: naive CD4+ T cells sorted from blood. The origin of the receptors is a man younger than 30 in good health. The CDR3 runs from the conserved cysteine through the conserved F or W. The D gene is left open where the match is weak. Part of the rows lack a size; the others show once, few, many or a class for expanded clones.

>TRBJ1-5|TRBV2|NA|NA
CASSEVAGVNQPQHF
TGTGCCAGCAGTGAAGTCGCAGGGGTCAATCAGCCCCAGCATTTT
>TRBJ2-3|TRBV5-4|once|TRBD2
CASSRSGGATDTQYF
TGTGCCAGCAGCCGCAGCGGGGGGGCCACAGATACGCAGTATTTT
>TRBJ2-1|TRBV2|NA|NA
CASYLANTYNEQFF
TGTGCCAGCTACCTAGCGAACACATACAATGAGCAGTTCTTC
>TRBJ2-1|TRBV7-8|once|NA
CASSLGGLEQFF
TGTGCCAGCAGCTTAGGAGGGCTTGAGCAGTTCTTC
>TRBJ1-3|TRBV9|NA|NA
CASSYREASGNTIYF
TGTGCCAGCAGCTACCGGGAGGCCTCTGGAAACACCATATATTTT
>TRBJ2-5|TRBV5-4|NA|TRBD2
CASSPGLAGGEETQYF
TGTGCCAGCAGCCCCGGACTAGCGGGGGGTGAAGAGACCCAGTACTTC
>TRBJ2-7|TRBV10-2|NA|NA
CASSVEGSPRSYEQYF
TGCGCCAGCAGTGTTGAGGGGTCCCCCAGGTCCTACGAGCAGTACTTC
>TRBJ2-7|TRBV7-2|NA|TRBD2
CASSLDSGAYEQYF
TGTGCCAGCAGCTTAGACAGCGGGGCCTACGAGCAGTACTTC
>TRBJ2-1|TRBV28|NA|TRBD2
CASTSGGGRDEQFF
TGTGCCAGCACCTCGGGGGGGGGCCGGGATGAGCAGTTCTTC
>TRBJ1-1|TRBV9|NA|TRBD1
CASSLNRGGLTTEAFF
TGTGCCAGCAGCTTGAACAGGGGTGGATTAACGACTGAAGCTTTCTTT
>TRBJ1-2|TRBV7-2|NA|NA
CASSSGYGYTF
TGTGCCAGCAGTTCAGGGTATGGCTACACCTTC
>TRBJ2-1|TRBV2|NA|TRBD1
CASSSVGGQGSYNEQFF
TGTGCCAGCAGTTCAGTGGGGGGACAGGGCTCCTACAATGAGCAGTTCTTC
>TRBJ1-1|TRBV6-5|NA|NA
CASSPPGLNTEAFF
TGTGCCAGCAGCCCTCCGGGTTTGAACACTGAAGCTTTCTTT
>TRBJ1-5|TRBV9|NA|NA
CASSVEGRQGCKFDQPQHF
TGTGCCAGCAGCGTAGAGGGACGTCAGGGGTGTAAGTTTGATCAGCCCCAGCATTTT
>TRBJ2-3|TRBV25-1|NA|NA
CASTPDSTDTQYF
TGTGCCAGCACTCCCGATAGCACAGATACGCAGTATTTT
>TRBJ1-1|TRBV19|NA|NA
CASSWRAAGGTEAFF
TGTGCCAGTTCTTGGAGGGCCGCAGGTGGTACTGAAGCTTTCTTT
>TRBJ1-6|TRBV30|NA|NA
CAWSVGGPQLVF
TGTGCCTGGAGTGTGGGGGGGCCCCAACTTGTCTTT
>TRBJ2-7|TRBV5-6|NA|NA
CASSLGRGAEQYF
TGTGCCAGCAGCTTGGGAAGGGGGGCCGAGCAGTACTTC
>TRBJ2-3|TRBV18|once|NA
CASSPLPSSRTASTDTQYF
TGTGCCAGCTCACCGCTACCTTCGTCGAGGACGGCCAGCACAGATACGCAGTATTTT
>TRBJ1-1|TRBV4-1|NA|NA
CASSQKGLENTEAFF
TGCGCCAGCAGCCAAAAGGGACTGGAGAACACTGAAGCTTTCTTT
>TRBJ2-7|TRBV10-3|NA|TRBD2
CAITGTSGSYEQYF
TGTGCCATCACAGGGACTAGCGGGAGTTACGAGCAGTACTTC
>TRBJ2-5|TRBV19|NA|TRBD2
CASKGLAGGEETQYF
TGTGCCAGTAAGGGACTAGCGGGAGGGGAAGAGACCCAGTACTTC
>TRBJ2-7|TRBV4-3|once|NA
CASSQGGAHYEQYF
TGCGCCAGCAGCCAAGGGGGGGCCCACTACGAGCAGTACTTC
>TRBJ2-2|TRBV29-1|NA|NA
CSVEVLAGELFF
TGCAGCGTTGAAGTGTTAGCCGGGGAGCTGTTTTTT
>TRBJ1-2|TRBV18|NA|NA
CASSPQGTTNYGYTF
TGTGCCAGCTCACCACAGGGAACTACTAACTATGGCTACACCTTC
>TRBJ2-2|TRBV5-1|NA|TRBD2
CASSLGASGGWTGELFF
TGCGCCAGCAGCTTGGGCGCTAGCGGGGGTTGGACCGGGGAGCTGTTTTTT
>TRBJ2-7|TRBV7-2|NA|TRBD2
CASSPTGTSGYEQYF
TGTGCCAGCAGCCCGACCGGGACTAGCGGCTACGAGCAGTACTTC
>TRBJ2-3|TRBV19|NA|NA
CASSIDYHTDTQYF
TGTGCCAGTAGTATAGACTATCACACAGATACGCAGTATTTT
>TRBJ2-7|TRBV18|NA|TRBD2
CASSPSTSGTYEQYF
TGTGCCAGCTCACCATCCACTAGCGGGACCTACGAGCAGTACTTC
>TRBJ1-6|TRBV19|NA|NA
CASTTDGLGNSPLHF
TGTGCCAGTACCACGGACGGATTGGGCAATTCACCCCTCCACTTT
>TRBJ2-3|TRBV5-1|NA|TRBD1
CASSLDRGGSDTQYF
TGCGCCAGCAGCTTGGACAGGGGCGGTTCAGATACGCAGTATTTT
>TRBJ2-5|TRBV5-4|once|TRBD2
CASSVYGTSGRTGTQYF
TGTGCCAGCAGCGTTTATGGGACTAGCGGGAGGACGGGGACCCAGTACTTC
>TRBJ1-1|TRBV19|NA|NA
CASSITAMNTEAFF
TGTGCCAGTAGTATCACAGCTATGAACACTGAAGCTTTCTTT
>TRBJ2-4|TRBV15|NA|NA
CATSRDTENIQYF
TGTGCCACCAGCAGAGATACAGAAAACATTCAGTACTTC
>TRBJ2-1|TRBV6-1|NA|NA
CASKWQGRTYNEQFF
TGTGCCAGCAAGTGGCAGGGGCGTACCTACAATGAGCAGTTCTTC
>TRBJ2-2|TRBV9|NA|NA
CASTRRGETGELFF
TGTGCCAGCACGAGGCGGGGTGAGACCGGGGAGCTGTTTTTT
>TRBJ2-7|TRBV2|NA|TRBD2
CASSESAGGVREQYF
TGTGCCAGCAGCGAATCAGCGGGAGGGGTCAGGGAGCAGTACTTC
>TRBJ2-2|TRBV5-8|NA|NA
CASRRPNTGELFF
TGTGCCAGCAGAAGGCCTAACACCGGGGAGCTGTTTTTT
>TRBJ2-7|TRBV5-1|NA|TRBD1
CASSSRGTGGYEQYF
TGCGCCAGCAGCTCGCGGGGGACAGGGGGCTACGAGCAGTACTTC
>TRBJ2-2|TRBV7-9|NA|NA
CASYRVEGTGELFF
TGTGCCAGCTACAGGGTTGAGGGGACCGGGGAGCTGTTTTTT
>TRBJ2-1|TRBV18|NA|TRBD2
CASSPMAGAENEQFF
TGTGCCAGCTCACCAATGGCGGGAGCGGAGAATGAGCAGTTCTTC
>TRBJ2-7|TRBV25-1|once|NA
CASSPGDRYEQYF
TGTGCCAGCAGCCCGGGAGACCGATACGAGCAGTACTTC
>TRBJ2-6|TRBV30|NA|NA
CAWSRTANSGANVLTF
TGTGCCTGGAGTAGAACAGCAAACTCTGGGGCCAACGTCCTGACTTTC
>TRBJ2-6|TRBV5-1|NA|NA
CASSFPAGWEGEAGANVLTF
TGCGCCAGCAGCTTTCCTGCCGGGTGGGAAGGGGAGGCTGGGGCCAACGTCCTGACTTTC
>TRBJ2-1|TRBV6-1|NA|NA
CASARGGNEQFF
TGTGCCAGCGCGCGGGGTGGCAATGAGCAGTTCTTC
>TRBJ1-5|TRBV7-2|NA|NA
CASSPVRGGNQPQHF
TGTGCCAGCAGCCCTGTACGGGGGGGCAATCAGCCCCAGCATTTT